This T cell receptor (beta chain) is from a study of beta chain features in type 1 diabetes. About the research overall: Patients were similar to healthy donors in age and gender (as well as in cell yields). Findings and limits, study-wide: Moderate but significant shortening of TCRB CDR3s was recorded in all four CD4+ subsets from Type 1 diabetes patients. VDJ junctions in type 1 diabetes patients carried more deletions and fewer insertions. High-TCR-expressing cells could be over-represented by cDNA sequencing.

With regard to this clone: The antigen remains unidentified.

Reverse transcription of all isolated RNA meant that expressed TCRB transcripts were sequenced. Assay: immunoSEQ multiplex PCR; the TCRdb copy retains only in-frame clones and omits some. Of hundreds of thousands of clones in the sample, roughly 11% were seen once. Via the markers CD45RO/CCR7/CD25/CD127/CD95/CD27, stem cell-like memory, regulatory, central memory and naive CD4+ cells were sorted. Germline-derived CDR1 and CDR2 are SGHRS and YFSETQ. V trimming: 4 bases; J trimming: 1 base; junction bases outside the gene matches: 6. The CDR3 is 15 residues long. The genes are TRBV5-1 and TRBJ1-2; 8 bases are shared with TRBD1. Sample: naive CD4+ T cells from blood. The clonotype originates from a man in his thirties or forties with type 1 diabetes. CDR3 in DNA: TGCGCCAGCAGCGTGGAGACAGGGGTTAACTATGGCTACACCTTC. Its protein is CASSVETGVNYGYTF. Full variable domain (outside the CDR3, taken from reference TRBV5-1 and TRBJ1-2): KAGVTQTPRYLIKTRGQQVTLSCSPISGHRSVSWYQQTPGQGLQFLFEYFSETQRNKGNFPGRFSGRQFSNSRSEMNVSTLELGDSALYLCASSVETGVNYGYTFGSGTRLTVV.